This T cell receptor (beta chain) was sequenced during a study of T-cell reconstitution after alpha-beta-depleted transplantation in children. The CDR3 extends over 14 amino acids. Trimming took 5 bases from V and 6 from J; bases not matched to a gene: 9. The germline V gene has CDR1 SEHNR and CDR2 FQNEAQ (reference sequence). Findings and caveats of the study: Once a year had passed after transplant, T-cell counts and diversity came mostly from newly produced T cells. Surviving recipient T cells and thymic progenitors accounted for the high day-60 TCRbeta diversity observed in some patients. Several hundred graft clones that had expanded were reportedly the source of alpha-beta T cells about two months after transplant.

During its preparation, the TCRbeta library received unique molecular identifiers. TCRdb used MiXCR to reprocess the PCR reads, holding one entry per CDR3 protein. The data hold roughly 420,000 distinct CDR3 sequences, with roughly 16% observed a single time. Note on this clonotype: Its antigen is still unknown.

V is TRBV7-9 and J is TRBJ1-1, with 7 nucleotides matching TRBD1. The source was PBMCs, mostly from graft donor cells, collected 360 days after TCRalphabeta/CD19-depleted stem cell transplant. The clonotype was recovered from a boy younger than two who had a stem cell transplant for Wiskott-Aldrich syndrome, so the T cells may come from the graft donor. In DNA form, the CDR3 reads TGTGCCAGCAGCCCAAAGTCGACAGGGCCTGAAGCTTTCTTT. This encodes CASSPKSTGPEAFF.